The source of this T cell receptor (beta chain) is a study of shared clonotypes between healthy human individuals. Samples underwent the assay at deep level. Profiled with immunoSEQ multiplex PCR; TCRdb holds only in-frame clones, not every one. The sample consists of more than 2,000,000 clones, approximately 92% of them appearing once. Notes on this clone: Antigen unknown.

General study findings and limits: Rarefaction gave evidence that sorted-subset sequencing remained incomplete despite large depth. Naive subsets tended to show greater estimated richness than memory subsets. Since donors were few, the genetic and exposure-history diversity represented was limited.

Germline V lookup: CDR1 SNHLY, CDR2 FYNNEI. V lost 5 bases and J 0 bases, leaving 6 bases between the germline ends. The CDR3 loop spans 13 amino acids. What was sequenced was naive CD4+ T cells sorted from blood. Subset noted: CD45RA+ positively selected. The receptor was derived from a man younger than 30 in good health. The rearrangement joins TRBV2 to TRBJ2-3; D ambiguous. CDR3 DNA sequence: TGTGCCAGCAGTTCCGACAGCACAGATACGCAGTATTTT. It translates to CASSSDSTDTQYF.